The rows below give T cell receptor beta chains drawn from one sample of a study of blood T cells in healthy people across ages. MiXCR, run by TCRdb on the 5' RACE reads, gives a single entry per CDR3 protein. The sample consists of around 1,000,000 distinct CDR3 sequences, 20% to 25% of them appearing once. This sample was shared with a second study, whose subject was T cells of mothers and their children.

Sequencing was done on a sample of blood. The receptors were gathered from a girl aged 2-10 years in good health. The CDR3 runs from the conserved cysteine through the conserved F or W. Fields, in order: V gene, D gene, J gene, clone size, CDR3 length, CDR3 protein, CDR3 DNA. The D gene is left open where the match is weak. Not every row has a clone size; where given, it reads once, few, many or a size class.

TRBV10-3	TRBD2	TRBJ2-5	few	18	CAISESVLSGGPRETQYF	TGTGCCATCAGTGAGTCGGTGTTGAGCGGGGGGCCGAGGGAGACCCAGTACTTC
TRBV28	-	TRBJ1-2	-	12	CASRDGLRGYTF	TGTGCCAGCAGGGACGGCCTCCGTGGCTACACCTTC
TRBV6-1	-	TRBJ1-1	-	13	CASSDRMNTEAFF	TGTGCCAGCAGTGACCGAATGAACACTGAAGCTTTCTTT
TRBV4-1	TRBD1	TRBJ1-6	-	16	CASSLQGLGINSPLHF	TGCGCCAGCAGCCTACAGGGGTTGGGGATTAATTCACCCCTCCACTTT
TRBV9	TRBD1	TRBJ2-1	few	13	CASSVSTGNEQFF	TGTGCCAGCAGCGTCTCGACAGGGAATGAGCAGTTCTTC
TRBV13	TRBD1	TRBJ2-3	-	15	CASSSRDRDTDTQYF	TGTGCCAGCAGCTCCCGGGACAGGGACACAGATACGCAGTATTTT
TRBV12-3/TRBV12-4	-	TRBJ2-5	-	13	CASSLSQGREQYF	TGTGCCAGCAGCCTATCCCAGGGGAGGGAGCAGTACTTC
TRBV4-1	-	TRBJ2-7	-	14	CASSQNRVSYEQYF	TGCGCCAGCAGCCAAAACAGGGTTTCCTACGAGCAGTACTTC
TRBV6-5	-	TRBJ2-7	few	13	CASSTVYSYEQYF	TGTGCCAGCAGTACAGTATACTCCTACGAGCAGTACTTC
TRBV7-8	TRBD1	TRBJ2-5	few	16	CASSLGPDRGMETQYF	TGTGCCAGCAGCTTAGGTCCGGACAGGGGGATGGAGACCCAGTACTTC
TRBV6-5	-	TRBJ1-1	-	17	CASSYSRPGRRNTEAFF	TGTGCCAGCAGTTACTCGAGGCCGGGGAGGAGGAACACTGAAGCTTTCTTT
TRBV7-9	-	TRBJ2-5	few	11	CASTNDETQYF	TGTGCCAGCACCAACGACGAGACCCAGTACTTC
TRBV7-9	-	TRBJ2-1	-	12	CASSLEVLEQFF	TGTGCCAGCAGCTTAGAAGTCCTTGAGCAGTTCTTC
TRBV29-1	TRBD2	TRBJ2-7	-	16	CSVEDLGLAAPYEQYF	TGCAGCGTTGAAGATCTTGGGCTAGCGGCCCCCTACGAGCAGTACTTC
TRBV11-2	TRBD2	TRBJ2-7	-	19	CASSLFRQTYLDGGYEQYF	TGTGCCAGCAGCTTATTTCGACAGACATATTTGGACGGGGGGTACGAGCAGTACTTC
TRBV5-1	-	TRBJ1-4	-	14	CASSLGDPNEKLFF	TGCGCCAGCAGCTTGGGGGATCCTAATGAAAAACTGTTTTTT
TRBV3-1	-	TRBJ1-5	-	16	CAISQGGGGSNQPQHF	TGTGCCATCAGCCAAGGAGGGGGAGGCAGCAATCAGCCCCAGCATTTT
TRBV7-9	-	TRBJ1-2	few	16	CASSETLQQLNYGYTF	TGTGCCAGCAGCGAGACCCTGCAACAGCTAAACTATGGCTACACCTTC
TRBV29-1	TRBD2	TRBJ2-5	few	12	CSEAGVGETQYF	TGCAGCGAAGCGGGAGTGGGGGAGACCCAGTACTTC
TRBV7-6	TRBD2	TRBJ2-5	-	17	CASSLARVLAGEETQYF	TGTGCCAGCAGCTTAGCGAGGGTACTAGCGGGGGAAGAGACCCAGTACTTC
TRBV20-1	-	TRBJ1-1	-	12	CSAIVGTIGAFF	TGCAGTGCTATAGTGGGGACCATAGGGGCTTTCTTT
TRBV10-3	TRBD1	TRBJ2-7	few	14	CAISEEGASYEQYF	TGTGCCATCAGTGAGGAGGGGGCCTCCTACGAGCAGTACTTC
TRBV7-2	-	TRBJ2-5	-	14	CASSLVQPEETQYF	TGTGCCAGCAGCTTAGTCCAGCCAGAAGAGACCCAGTACTTC
TRBV7-9	TRBD1	TRBJ1-1	few	15	CASSFTQGGNTEAFF	TGTGCCAGCAGCTTTACACAGGGGGGGAACACTGAAGCTTTCTTT
TRBV19	TRBD1	TRBJ1-5	-	18	CASSLTQGAYTDNQPQHF	TGTGCCAGTAGTCTTACACAGGGGGCGTATACTGACAATCAGCCCCAGCATTTT
TRBV7-2	-	TRBJ2-1	-	15	CASSLERWAYNEQFF	TGCGCCAGCAGCTTAGAACGTTGGGCCTACAATGAGCAGTTCTTC
TRBV11-1	-	TRBJ2-7	-	13	CASSLGRFGEQYF	TGTGCCAGCAGCCTCGGCCGCTTCGGCGAGCAGTACTTC
TRBV6-2/TRBV6-3	-	TRBJ1-2	-	17	CASSHATDLNPGCGYTF	TGTGCCAGCAGCCACGCGACAGATCTCAACCCGGGGTGTGGCTACACCTTC
TRBV12-3/TRBV12-4	-	TRBJ2-5	-	17	CASSSVTQGRGQETQYF	TGTGCCAGCAGTTCGGTTACACAGGGTCGAGGGCAAGAGACCCAGTACTTC
TRBV4-1	-	TRBJ1-2	-	15	CASSQDAHWEVGYTF	TGCGCCAGCAGCCAAGATGCCCACTGGGAGGTTGGCTACACCTTC
TRBV3-1	-	TRBJ2-1	few	16	CASSQEGASSYNEQFF	TGTGCCAGCAGCCAAGAAGGGGCTAGCTCCTACAATGAGCAGTTCTTC
TRBV20-1	-	TRBJ2-3	-	14	CSARDLGGTDTQYF	TGCAGTGCTAGAGATCTAGGGGGCACAGATACGCAGTATTTT
TRBV5-1	-	TRBJ2-3	-	18	CASSFRGRDKLDVDTQYF	TGCGCCAGCAGCTTTCGGGGGCGGGATAAACTCGATGTTGATACGCAGTATTTT
TRBV4-1	TRBD2	TRBJ2-1	-	18	CASSLAGLAGSSYNEQFF	TGCGCCAGCAGCCTCGCGGGACTAGCGGGGAGCTCCTACAATGAGCAGTTCTTC
TRBV29-1	-	TRBJ1-4	-	13	CSVDRAEGEKLFF	TGCAGCGTTGATAGGGCAGAGGGGGAAAAACTGTTTTTT
TRBV15	-	TRBJ1-1	-	13	CATSKRGDTEAFF	TGTGCCACCAGCAAAAGGGGGGACACTGAAGCTTTCTTT
TRBV13	-	TRBJ2-7	-	16	CASSWKDSFFTYEQYF	TGTGCCAGCAGCTGGAAGGACTCCTTCTTTACCTACGAGCAGTACTTC
TRBV12-3/TRBV12-4	TRBD1	TRBJ1-5	-	14	CASRRTGSDQPQHF	TGTGCCAGCAGGCGGACAGGGAGTGATCAGCCCCAGCATTTT
TRBV29-1	-	TRBJ2-1	few	13	CSVEKWSANEQFF	TGCAGCGTTGAAAAGTGGAGCGCCAATGAGCAGTTCTTC
TRBV19	TRBD1	TRBJ2-7	-	15	CASSPKGQGSYEQYF	TGTGCCAGTAGTCCAAAGGGACAGGGCTCCTACGAGCAGTACTTC
TRBV19	TRBD2	TRBJ2-4	few	17	CASSMGTSGLAKNIQYF	TGTGCCAGTAGTATGGGAACTAGCGGACTAGCCAAAAACATTCAGTACTTC
TRBV20-1	TRBD2	TRBJ2-1	-	14	CSARAGGRFDEQFF	TGCAGTGCTAGGGCAGGCGGGAGATTCGATGAGCAGTTCTTC
TRBV5-1	-	TRBJ2-4	-	14	CASSEGIAVDIQYF	TGCGCCAGCAGCGAGGGTATAGCGGTGGACATTCAGTACTTC
TRBV5-5	-	TRBJ1-4	-	14	CASSPGIGAEKLFF	TGTGCCAGCAGCCCAGGGATCGGTGCTGAAAAACTGTTTTTT
TRBV4-2	-	TRBJ2-3	-	15	CASSQASDFTDTQCF	TGTGCCAGCAGCCAAGCGTCTGACTTCACAGATACGCAGTGTTTT
TRBV20-1	-	TRBJ1-3	-	13	CSASGGSGNTIYF	TGCAGTGCTAGTGGTGGTTCTGGAAACACCATATATTTT
TRBV12-3/TRBV12-4	-	TRBJ1-1	few	14	CASSLSPTNTEAFF	TGTGCCAGCAGTTTATCGCCAACGAACACTGAAGCTTTCTTT
TRBV20-1	TRBD2	TRBJ2-1	-	17	CSAHRLAGAHSYNEQFF	TGCAGTGCTCACCGACTAGCGGGGGCCCACTCCTACAATGAGCAGTTCTTC
TRBV27	TRBD2	TRBJ2-1	few	15	CASILAGDSYNEQFF	TGTGCCAGCATCTTAGCGGGGGACTCCTACAATGAGCAGTTCTTC
TRBV7-2	-	TRBJ1-5	-	15	CASSLDRSSNQPQHF	TGTGCCAGCAGCTTAGACAGATCCAGCAATCAGCCCCAGCATTTT
TRBV13	TRBD1	TRBJ2-6	few	21	CASSFLCVAGGLISGANVLTF	TGTGCCAGCAGCTTTCTATGTGTGGCAGGGGGCCTCATCTCTGGGGCCAACGTCCTGACTTTC